This T cell receptor beta chain was captured in a study of T cell clonotyping in hematopoietic cell transplantation. Only in-frame clones appear in the TCRdb table, and some are missing; sequencing was by immunoSEQ multiplex PCR. The sample lists fewer than 40,000 clones, 88% seen once, with nearly 2% in the top ten. The CDR3 is 14 residues long. Trimming shortened V by 6 bases and J by 0 bases, and 9 bases separated the two germline ends. In germline, CDR1 is MNHNS, CDR2 SASEGT. The receptor's source is a woman in her 40s in good health. Some clones in this sample may be carry-over from other donors' samples. The rearrangement links TRBV6-1 to TRBJ1-3; perhaps TRBD1 as D (6 bases). Specimen: peripheral blood mononuclear cells. CDR3 residues: CASSTGFSGNTIYF. DNA of the CDR3: TGTGCCAGCAGCACAGGGTTCTCTGGAAACACCATATATTTT.